Here is one TCR beta chain with its context. The CDR3 covers 14 residues. The ends were cut back, 1 base at V and 2 bases at J, with 10 bases in the middle. Germline lookup yields CDR1 SGHNT and CDR2 YYREEE (reference sequence). This sample was taken from a study of technical replicates of blood from a few donors. The assay was immunoSEQ multiplex PCR, and TCRdb's table has in-frame clones only and misses some. The data contain tens of thousands of clones, about nine tenths of them singletons. The specimen was T cells isolated from PBMCs. This receptor was identified in a human donor in good health. Some clones in this sample may be carry-over from other donors' samples. The chain carries TRBV5-4 and TRBJ2-7, with a weak D call TRBD2 (6 bases). The CDR3 reads CASSLFGGPYEQYF. For the CDR3, the DNA is TGTGCCAGCAGCTTGTTCGGGGGACCCTACGAGCAGTACTTC.